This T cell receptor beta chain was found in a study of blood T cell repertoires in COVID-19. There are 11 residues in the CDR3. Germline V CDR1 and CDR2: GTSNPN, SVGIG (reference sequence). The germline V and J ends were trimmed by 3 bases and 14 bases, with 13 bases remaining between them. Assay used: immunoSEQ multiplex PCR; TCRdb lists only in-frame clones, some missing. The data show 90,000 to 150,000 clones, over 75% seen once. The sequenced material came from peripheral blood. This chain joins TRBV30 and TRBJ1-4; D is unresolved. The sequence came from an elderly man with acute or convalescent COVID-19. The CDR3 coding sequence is TGTGCCTGGAGCCTAGCAACCGGGCTGTTTTTT. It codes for CAWSLATGLFF.